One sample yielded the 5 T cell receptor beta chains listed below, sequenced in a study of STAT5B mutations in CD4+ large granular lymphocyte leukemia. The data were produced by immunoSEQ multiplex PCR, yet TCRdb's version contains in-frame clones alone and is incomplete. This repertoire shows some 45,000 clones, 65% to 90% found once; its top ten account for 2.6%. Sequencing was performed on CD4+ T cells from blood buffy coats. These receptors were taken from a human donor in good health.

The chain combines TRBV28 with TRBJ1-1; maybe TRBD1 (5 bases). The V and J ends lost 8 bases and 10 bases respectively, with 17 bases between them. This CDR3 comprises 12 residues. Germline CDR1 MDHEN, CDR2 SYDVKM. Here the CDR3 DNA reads TGTGCCAGCCGCTGGGGGGAGGGCCGAGCTTTCTTT. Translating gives CASRWGEGRAFF.

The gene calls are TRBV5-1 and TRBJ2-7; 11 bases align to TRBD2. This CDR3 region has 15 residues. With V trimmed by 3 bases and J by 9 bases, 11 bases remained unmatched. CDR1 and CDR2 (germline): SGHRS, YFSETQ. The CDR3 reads CASSSSLAGGFGQYF. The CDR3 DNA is TGCGCCAGCAGCTCCAGTCTAGCGGGAGGATTCGGGCAGTACTTC.

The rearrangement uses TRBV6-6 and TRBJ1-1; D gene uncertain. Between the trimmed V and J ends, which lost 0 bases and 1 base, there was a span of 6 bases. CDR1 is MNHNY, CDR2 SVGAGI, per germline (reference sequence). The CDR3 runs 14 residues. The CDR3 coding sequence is TGTGCCAGCAGTTACTCGGGCAAGAACACTGAAGCTTTCTTT. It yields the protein CASSYSGKNTEAFF.

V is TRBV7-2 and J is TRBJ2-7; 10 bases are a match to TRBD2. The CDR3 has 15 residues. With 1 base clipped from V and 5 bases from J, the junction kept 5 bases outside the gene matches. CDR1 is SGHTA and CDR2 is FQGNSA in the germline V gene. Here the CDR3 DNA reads TGTGCCAGCAGCTTAGAAGCGGGAGGGCCACACGAGCAGTACTTC. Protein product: CASSLEAGGPHEQYF.

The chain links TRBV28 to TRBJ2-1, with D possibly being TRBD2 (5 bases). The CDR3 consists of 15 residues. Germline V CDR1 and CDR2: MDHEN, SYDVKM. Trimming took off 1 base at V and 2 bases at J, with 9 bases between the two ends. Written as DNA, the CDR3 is TGTGCCAGCAGTTTATCGGCGGGCCCCTACAATGAGCAGTTCTTC. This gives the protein CASSLSAGPYNEQFF.